This T cell receptor (beta chain) was observed in a study of long-term antiretroviral therapy in people with HIV. With survey level as its setting, the immunoSEQ assay was v3.0. TCRdb's copy holds only in-frame clones and misses some; the assay was immunoSEQ multiplex PCR. The sample includes about 25,000 clones, roughly nine tenths seen only once; the top ten take about 3.5%. Overall study findings and caveats: When set beside controls, HIV repertoires had CDR3 length ranges that were narrower. Clonal populations expanded prior to ART predominated within the repertoire at all time points.

People in the study who had HIV all got their treatment in the United States. The samples, holding roughly 0.95-11 million cryopreserved PBMC, were thawed before DNA extraction was carried out. CDR3 length: 15 amino acids. Between the trimmed V and J ends, which lost 0 bases and 5 bases, there was a span of 13 bases. Germline V gene sequence: CDR1 MNHEY, CDR2 SVGAGI. Remarks on this clone: Its antigen remains unidentified.

The chain is built from TRBV6-5 and TRBJ1-2, with D hard to call. The TCR sequence derives from a woman aged 25 to 45 with HIV. The material sequenced was unsorted PBMCs, taken 1.9 years after starting antiretroviral therapy. The CDR3, as DNA: TGTGCCAGCAGTTACTCGATACCCGTCCGATATGGCTACACCTTC. Translating gives CASSYSIPVRYGYTF.